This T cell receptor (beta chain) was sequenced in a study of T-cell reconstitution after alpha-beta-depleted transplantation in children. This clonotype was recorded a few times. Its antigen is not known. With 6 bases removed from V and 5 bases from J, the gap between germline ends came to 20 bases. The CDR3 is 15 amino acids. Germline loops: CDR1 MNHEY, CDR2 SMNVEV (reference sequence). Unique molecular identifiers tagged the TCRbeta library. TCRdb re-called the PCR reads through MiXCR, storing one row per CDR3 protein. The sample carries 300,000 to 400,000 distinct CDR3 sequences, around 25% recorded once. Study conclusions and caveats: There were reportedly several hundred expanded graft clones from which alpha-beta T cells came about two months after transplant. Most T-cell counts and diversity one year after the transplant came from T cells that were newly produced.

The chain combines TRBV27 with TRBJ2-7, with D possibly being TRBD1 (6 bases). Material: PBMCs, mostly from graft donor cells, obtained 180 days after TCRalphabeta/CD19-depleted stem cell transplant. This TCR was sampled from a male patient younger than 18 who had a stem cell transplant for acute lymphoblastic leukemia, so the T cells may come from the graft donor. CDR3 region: CASSLTGNSANEQYF. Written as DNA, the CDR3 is TGTGCCAGCAGCCTGACAGGAAACAGCGCCAACGAGCAGTACTTC.